A single sample gave rise to the 14 T cell receptor beta chains below, sequenced in a study of T-cell reconstitution after alpha-beta-depleted transplantation in children. Unique molecular identifiers were used to barcode this TCRbeta library. A single record per CDR3 protein comes from TCRdb applying MiXCR to the PCR reads. The repertoire holds around 120,000 distinct CDR3 sequences, 20% to 25% seen once, with over 9.5% in the top ten. The sequencing here drew on PBMCs, mostly from graft donor cells, taken 180 days after TCRalphabeta/CD19-depleted stem cell transplant. These receptors all come from a male patient between 2 and 10 years old who had a stem cell transplant for chronic granulomatous disease, so the T cells may come from the graft donor.

This clonotype was observed a few times. CDR3 residues: CASSQHRDRINEQFF. In DNA form, the CDR3 reads TGTGCCAGCAGCCAACACCGGGACAGGATTAATGAGCAGTTCTTC. The V and J genes are TRBV3-1 and TRBJ2-1; TRBD1 agrees at 8 bases. CDR3 length: 15 amino acids. The junction had 7 bases not matched to a gene; V was cut back by 2 bases and J by 7 bases. Germline V gives CDR1 LGHDT, CDR2 YNNKEL (reference sequence).

A few counts support this clonotype. The genes are TRBV6-1 and TRBJ2-7; D uncertain. The CDR3 sequence is 13 residues long. In germline, CDR1 is MNHNS, CDR2 SASEGT. Trimming shortened V by 2 bases and J by 4 bases, and 9 bases separated the two germline ends. The CDR3: CASSEYLGYEQYF. CDR3 coding DNA: TGTGCCAGCAGTGAATATCTGGGGTACGAGCAGTACTTC.

This clonotype has a count of ten or more. The V gene is TRBV29-1, the J gene TRBJ1-3, with TRBD1 as a possible D gene (6 bases). Trimming took off 2 bases at V and 0 bases at J, with 8 bases between the two ends. This CDR3 has 14 residues. Germline CDR1 is SQVTM and CDR2 is ANQGSEA. CDR3 amino acids: CSVELGASGNTIYF. The CDR3 nucleotides are TGCAGCGTTGAACTGGGGGCCTCTGGAAACACCATATATTTT. Variable domain in full (rest from reference TRBV29-1 and TRBJ1-3): SAVISQKPSRDICQRGTSLTIQCQVDSQVTMMFWYRQQPGQSLTLIATANQGSEATYESGFVIDKFPISRPNLTFSTLTVSNMSPEDSSIYLCSVELGASGNTIYFGEGSWLTVV.

The chain is built from TRBV18 and TRBJ2-4; D remains ambiguous. This CDR3 is 13 amino acids long. The germline CDR1 and CDR2 sequences are KGHSH and LQKENI. V was shortened by 0 bases and J by 8 bases, with 8 bases between the two germline ends. CDR3 residues: CASSPPRGDIQYF. The CDR3 DNA reads as TGTGCCAGCTCACCACCGCGAGGTGACATTCAGTACTTC.

The rearrangement links TRBV5-8 to TRBJ2-3; TRBD1 matches 11 bases. The V gene end was trimmed by 4 bases and the J gene end by 3 bases; junction bases not matched to a gene: 10. CDR3 length: 17 amino acids. CDR1 and CDR2 from the germline V gene are SGHTS and YDEGEE. CDR3 sequence (DNA): TGTGCCAGCAGCACCGGGACAGGGGGAAGGATGACAGATACGCAGTATTTT. This codes for CASSTGTGGRMTDTQYF.

The chain recombines TRBV29-1 with TRBJ2-1; D possibly uses TRBD1 or TRBD2 (6 bases each). The CDR3 contains 13 residues. Germline V gene lookup returns CDR1 SQVTM and CDR2 ANQGSEA. V lost 4 bases, J lost 3 bases, and 10 bases lay in between. The CDR3 reads CSVVGGGYNEQFF. The CDR3 coding sequence is TGCAGCGTTGTCGGGGGCGGCTACAATGAGCAGTTCTTC.

This clonotype was picked up a small number of times. V is TRBV29-1 and J is TRBJ2-3; D unclear. Germline CDR1 SQVTM, CDR2 ANQGSEA. The CDR3 is 13 residues long. V lost 3 bases and J 0 bases, leaving 7 bases between the germline ends. The CDR3 loop reads CSVDQDSTDTQYF. The CDR3 DNA is TGCAGCGTTGACCAGGACAGCACAGATACGCAGTATTTT.

This clonotype was seen a single time. This chain joins TRBV12-3 or TRBV12-4 and TRBJ1-3, with D unclear. This CDR3 comprises 14 residues. V was clipped by 3 bases and J by 0 bases, with 6 bases between them. This chain's CDR3 is CASSFRNSGNTIYF. The CDR3 nucleotides read TGTGCCAGCAGTTTCAGAAACTCTGGAAACACCATATATTTT.

This clonotype was detected ten times or more. The gene calls are TRBV5-6 and TRBJ2-1, with no clear D. Germline V lookup: CDR1 SGHDT, CDR2 YYEEEE. Trimming took 2 bases from V and 7 from J, leaving 10 bases between them. The CDR3 is made up of 13 amino acids. The CDR3 spells CASSFRQPNEQFF. The DNA of the CDR3 is TGTGCCAGCAGCTTTAGGCAGCCGAATGAGCAGTTCTTC.

This clonotype was found many times. The genes are TRBV5-4 and TRBJ2-5; possible D gene TRBD2, 5 bases. Trimming cost V 4 bases and J 2 bases, with 12 bases left between them. Germline V CDR1 and CDR2: SGHNT, YYREEE (reference sequence). The CDR3 spans 14 residues. The CDR3 here is CASSPRGIQETQYF. The CDR3 bases are TGTGCCAGCAGCCCGCGAGGGATTCAAGAGACCCAGTACTTC.

This clonotype turned up a few times. V gene TRBV20-1 combines with J gene TRBJ2-1, with D possibly matching TRBD2 (5 bases). The CDR3 runs to 13 residues. Germline values: CDR1 DFQATT, CDR2 SNEGSKA (reference sequence). Trimming took 5 bases from V and 5 from J, leaving 13 bases between them. CDR3 nucleotide sequence: TGCAGTGCTGCCCCGTCCGGGAACAATGAGCAGTTCTTC. Translating it yields CSAAPSGNNEQFF.

There are many counts of this clonotype. The V and J genes are TRBV29-1 and TRBJ2-5, with D possibly being TRBD1 (6 bases). The CDR3 totals 11 residues. V lost 3 bases and J 7 bases, leaving 9 bases between the germline ends. Looked up from germline, CDR1 is SQVTM and CDR2 is ANQGSEA. The CDR3 protein is CSVEGAVTQYF. The CDR3 coding sequence is TGCAGCGTTGAGGGGGCCGTGACCCAGTACTTC. Combining the CDR3 with reference TRBV29-1 and TRBJ2-5 gives the whole variable domain SAVISQKPSRDICQRGTSLTIQCQVDSQVTMMFWYRQQPGQSLTLIATANQGSEATYESGFVIDKFPISRPNLTFSTLTVSNMSPEDSSIYLCSVEGAVTQYFGPGTRLLVL.

This chain uses TRBV5-1 with TRBJ2-7; TRBD1 or TRBD2 may be the D gene (5 bases each). V lost 2 bases and J lost 1, with 10 bases in between. The CDR3 extends over 14 amino acids. Looked up from germline, CDR1 is SGHRS and CDR2 is YFSETQ. As DNA, the CDR3 is TGCGCCAGCAGCTTAGGGACGGATTCCTACGAGCAGTACTTC. The encoded protein is CASSLGTDSYEQYF.

This clonotype was observed many times. V and J are TRBV5-1 and TRBJ2-2, with a weak D call TRBD2 (5 bases). Trimming shortened V by 5 bases and J by 5 bases, and 13 bases separated the two germline ends. The germline V gene has CDR1 SGHRS and CDR2 YFSETQ. The CDR3 has 14 amino acids. The CDR3 bases are TGCGCCAGCAGTTTGTACGGGGAGACCGGGGAGCTGTTTTTT. This sequence encodes CASSLYGETGELFF.